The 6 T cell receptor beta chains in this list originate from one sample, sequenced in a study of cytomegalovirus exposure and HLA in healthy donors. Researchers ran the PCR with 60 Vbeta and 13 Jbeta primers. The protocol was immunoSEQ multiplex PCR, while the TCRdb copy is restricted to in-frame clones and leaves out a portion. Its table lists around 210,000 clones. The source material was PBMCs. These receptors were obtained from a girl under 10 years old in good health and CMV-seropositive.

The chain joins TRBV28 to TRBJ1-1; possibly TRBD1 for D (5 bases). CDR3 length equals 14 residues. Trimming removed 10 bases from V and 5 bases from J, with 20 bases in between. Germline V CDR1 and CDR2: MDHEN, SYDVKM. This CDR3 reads CATHPTGRGTEAFF. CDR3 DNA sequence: TGTGCCACCCACCCCACAGGAAGAGGTACTGAAGCTTTCTTT.

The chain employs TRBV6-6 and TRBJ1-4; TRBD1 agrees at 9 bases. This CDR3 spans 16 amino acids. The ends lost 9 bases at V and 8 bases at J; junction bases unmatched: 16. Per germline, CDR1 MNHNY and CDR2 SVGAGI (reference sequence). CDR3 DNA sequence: TGTGCCAGTTCTGTTTCGCCGGGACAGGGAGAGGAAAAACTGTTTTTT. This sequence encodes CASSVSPGQGEEKLFF.

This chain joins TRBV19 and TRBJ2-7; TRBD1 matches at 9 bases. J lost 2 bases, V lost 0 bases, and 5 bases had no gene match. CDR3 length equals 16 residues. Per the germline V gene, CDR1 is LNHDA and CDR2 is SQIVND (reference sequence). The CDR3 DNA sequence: TGTGCCAGTAGTATAGATCCAGGGACAGGGCCCTACGAGCAGTACTTC. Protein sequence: CASSIDPGTGPYEQYF.

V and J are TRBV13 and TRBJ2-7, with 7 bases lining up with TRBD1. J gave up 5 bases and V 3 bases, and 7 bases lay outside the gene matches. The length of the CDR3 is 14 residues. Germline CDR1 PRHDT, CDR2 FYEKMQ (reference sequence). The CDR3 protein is CASSFEQGMNEQYF. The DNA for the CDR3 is TGTGCCAGCAGCTTCGAACAGGGGATGAACGAGCAGTACTTC.

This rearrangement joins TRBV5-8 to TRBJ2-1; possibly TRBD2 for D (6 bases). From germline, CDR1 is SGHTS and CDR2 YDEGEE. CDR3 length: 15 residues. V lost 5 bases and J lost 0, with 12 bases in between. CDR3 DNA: TGTGCCAGCAGTGGAGGGTGGTACTCCTACAATGAGCAGTTCTTC. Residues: CASSGGWYSYNEQFF.

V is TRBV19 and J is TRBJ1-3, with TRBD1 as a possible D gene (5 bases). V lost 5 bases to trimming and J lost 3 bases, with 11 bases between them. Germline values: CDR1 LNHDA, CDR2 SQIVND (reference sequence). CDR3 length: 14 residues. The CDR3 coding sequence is TGTGCCAGTAGTCCCGAGACAGTTGGAAACACCATATATTTT. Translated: CASSPETVGNTIYF.